This T cell receptor beta chain came from a study of a mutant IDH1 vaccine in newly diagnosed glioma. On the study more broadly: Patients had received radiotherapy, temozolomide, or both previously, most receiving both. Overall study findings and caveats: Vaccine-induced responses were seen in about 95% of patients, spanning several MHC alleles.

On this clone: Its antigen is not known.

Time point reported: week 35, safety follow-up. Alongside topical imiquimod, each dose of vaccine comprised 300 ug of mutant IDH1 20-mer peptide. Produced via immunoSEQ multiplex PCR; TCRdb's table is partial and in-frame only. The sample consists of around 70,000 clones, approximately 84% of them appearing once. The CDR3 extends over 11 amino acids. Trimming shortened V by 0 bases and J by 7 bases, and 1 base separated the two germline ends. Germline V CDR1 and CDR2: LGHNT, FRNRAP. This TCR was sampled from a man younger than 30 with glioma. The input for sequencing was PBMCs, taken from a glioma patient whose treatment included an IDH1 peptide vaccine. The chain couples TRBV12-5 to TRBJ1-5; D is uncertain. The CDR3 loop is CASGLVQPQHF. The DNA of the CDR3 is TGTGCTAGTGGTTTGGTACAGCCCCAGCATTTT. Based on the CDR3 plus reference TRBV12-5 and TRBJ1-5, the full variable domain is DARVTQTPRHKVTEMGQEVTMRCQPILGHNTVFWYRQTMMQGLELLAYFRNRAPLDDSGMPKDRFSAEMPDATLATLKIQPSEPRDSAVYFCASGLVQPQHFGDGTRLSIL.